A selection of T cell receptor beta chains follows, all from one sample in a study of cytomegalovirus exposure and HLA in healthy donors. Measured with immunoSEQ multiplex PCR; TCRdb has only the in-frame clones, and not every one. The sample has approximately 81,000 clones, about 74% seen once. Sequencing used PBMCs. The source is a woman aged 45-65 years in good health and CMV-seropositive. CDR3s include the opening cysteine and the closing phenylalanine or tryptophan. Each record gives: V gene, J gene, D gene, CDR3 protein, CDR3 DNA. The D gene is left open where the match is weak.

>TRBV10-3|TRBJ1-2|.
CAISEGAYGYTF
TGTGCCATCAGTGAAGGGGCCTATGGCTACACCTTC
>TRBV6-5|TRBJ1-1|.
CASRPRWDTEAFF
TGTGCCAGCAGGCCCAGGTGGGACACTGAAGCTTTCTTT
>TRBV9|TRBJ2-7|.
CASSAGPGVRGPYEQYF
TGTGCCAGCAGCGCTGGGCCGGGGGTTAGGGGCCCCTACGAGCAGTACTTC
>TRBV29-1|TRBJ2-7|TRBD2
CSVRTSGSYEQYF
TGCAGCGTTCGGACTAGCGGATCCTACGAGCAGTACTTC
>TRBV10-3|TRBJ1-5|.
CAIKSGLVGQPQHF
TGTGCCATCAAATCGGGGTTGGTGGGTCAGCCCCAGCATTTT
>TRBV5-1|TRBJ2-7|.
CASGRRTSLSSYEQYF
TGCGCCAGCGGCAGAAGAACAAGTTTAAGCTCCTACGAGCAGTACTTC
>TRBV27|TRBJ1-1|.
CASSLRAGNTEAFF
TGTGCCAGCAGTTTACGGGCGGGAAACACTGAAGCTTTCTTT
>TRBV27|TRBJ2-1|.
CASTPRAHNEQFF
TGTGCCAGCACCCCTAGAGCCCACAATGAGCAGTTCTTC
>TRBV28|TRBJ2-7|.
CASLGAQGGVWEQYF
TGTGCCAGCCTCGGGGCACAGGGAGGGGTTTGGGAGCAGTACTTC
>TRBV11-2|TRBJ2-2|.
CASSLVGPRELPGELFF
TGTGCCAGCAGCTTAGTAGGGCCCCGGGAGCTTCCCGGGGAGCTGTTTTTT